A selection of T cell receptor beta chains follows, all from one sample in a study of PD-1 blockade in mismatch repair-deficient tumors. Produced via immunoSEQ multiplex PCR; TCRdb's table is partial and in-frame only. The data show roughly 53,000 clones, with roughly 80% seen just once and about 3% held by the top ten. The specimen was peripheral blood, collected 4 weeks after starting pembrolizumab. These receptors originate from an adult with mismatch repair-deficient cancer. Each CDR3 is given with its conserved first and last residue. Each record gives: CDR3 protein, CDR3 DNA, D gene, J gene, V gene, clone size. D genes are given only for firm matches. The listing skips clone size in some rows; elsewhere it reads once, few, many or a size class.

cdr3_aa: CASSLGQGTYTEAFF
cdr3_nt: TGTGCCAGCAGCTTGGGACAGGGGACCTACACTGAAGCTTTCTTT
d_call: TRBD1
j_call: TRBJ1-1
v_call: TRBV11-3
clone_size: NA

cdr3_aa: CASSRGQRATYEQYF
cdr3_nt: TGTGCCAGCAGCCGGGGCCAGCGGGCCACCTACGAGCAGTACTTC
d_call: NA
j_call: TRBJ2-7
v_call: TRBV7-8
clone_size: NA

cdr3_aa: CASSLGTEAFF
cdr3_nt: TGTGCCAGCAGCCTCGGGACAGAAGCTTTCTTT
d_call: NA
j_call: TRBJ1-1
v_call: TRBV6-5
clone_size: once

cdr3_aa: CASSLHITDTQYF
cdr3_nt: TGTGCCAGCAGCCTTCATATCACAGATACGCAGTATTTT
d_call: NA
j_call: TRBJ2-3
v_call: TRBV5-4
clone_size: NA

cdr3_aa: CASSPGQGLGTNEKLFF
cdr3_nt: TGTGCCAGCAGCCCGGGACAGGGTCTGGGAACTAATGAAAAACTGTTTTTT
d_call: TRBD1
j_call: TRBJ1-4
v_call: TRBV7-9
clone_size: NA

cdr3_aa: CAWSVLQGARETQYF
cdr3_nt: TGTGCCTGGAGTGTACTCCAGGGGGCCCGGGAGACCCAGTACTTC
d_call: TRBD1
j_call: TRBJ2-5
v_call: TRBV30
clone_size: NA

cdr3_aa: CASSSPTGGATNEKLFF
cdr3_nt: TGTGCCAGTAGTAGCCCGACAGGGGGCGCGACTAATGAAAAACTGTTTTTT
d_call: TRBD1
j_call: TRBJ1-4
v_call: TRBV19
clone_size: once

cdr3_aa: CASSLVNTGELFF
cdr3_nt: TGTGCCAGCAGTTTAGTAAACACCGGGGAGCTGTTTTTT
d_call: NA
j_call: TRBJ2-2
v_call: TRBV27
clone_size: NA

cdr3_aa: CASSQGQGFNEKLFF
cdr3_nt: TGCGCCAGCAGCCAAGGACAGGGTTTTAATGAAAAACTGTTTTTT
d_call: TRBD1
j_call: TRBJ1-4
v_call: TRBV4-3
clone_size: NA

cdr3_aa: CASSLDFISGANVLTF
cdr3_nt: TGTGCCAGCAGCTTGGACTTCATCTCCGGGGCCAACGTCCTGACTTTC
d_call: NA
j_call: TRBJ2-6
v_call: TRBV5-4
clone_size: NA

cdr3_aa: CAWSAGIPGHEQYF
cdr3_nt: TGTGCCTGGAGCGCCGGGATCCCGGGCCACGAGCAGTACTTC
d_call: NA
j_call: TRBJ2-7
v_call: TRBV30
clone_size: few

cdr3_aa: CASSNGGAYEQYF
cdr3_nt: TGTGCCAGTAGTAACGGGGGCGCCTACGAGCAGTACTTC
d_call: NA
j_call: TRBJ2-7
v_call: TRBV19
clone_size: NA

cdr3_aa: CASSFSGGATNEKLFF
cdr3_nt: TGTGCCAGCAGTTTCTCAGGGGGTGCAACTAATGAAAAACTGTTTTTT
d_call: TRBD1
j_call: TRBJ1-4
v_call: TRBV27
clone_size: NA

cdr3_aa: CSARGGGQSSYEQYF
cdr3_nt: TGCAGCGCCCGAGGTGGGGGCCAAAGCTCCTACGAGCAGTACTTC
d_call: NA
j_call: TRBJ2-7
v_call: TRBV29-1
clone_size: NA

cdr3_aa: CASSLSSSGRGLEQYF
cdr3_nt: TGTGCCAGCAGTTTAAGTTCTAGCGGGAGGGGACTCGAGCAGTACTTC
d_call: TRBD2
j_call: TRBJ2-7
v_call: TRBV6-5
clone_size: NA

cdr3_aa: CASSFGLAGGLGWNEQFF
cdr3_nt: TGCGCCAGCAGCTTCGGACTAGCGGGAGGGCTAGGATGGAATGAGCAGTTCTTC
d_call: TRBD2
j_call: TRBJ2-1
v_call: TRBV5-1
clone_size: medium-sized

cdr3_aa: CASSPGTSGRGSTGELFF
cdr3_nt: TGTGCCAGCAGCCCCGGGACTAGCGGGAGAGGGAGCACCGGGGAGCTGTTTTTT
d_call: TRBD2
j_call: TRBJ2-2
v_call: TRBV27
clone_size: NA

cdr3_aa: CASNRQGATDTQYF
cdr3_nt: TGTGCCAGCAACCGACAGGGGGCAACAGATACGCAGTATTTT
d_call: TRBD1
j_call: TRBJ2-3
v_call: TRBV9
clone_size: NA

cdr3_aa: CASSDPGLGSSYEQYF
cdr3_nt: TGTGCCAGCAGCGACCCGGGACTAGGGAGCTCCTACGAGCAGTACTTC
d_call: TRBD2
j_call: TRBJ2-7
v_call: TRBV7-2
clone_size: NA